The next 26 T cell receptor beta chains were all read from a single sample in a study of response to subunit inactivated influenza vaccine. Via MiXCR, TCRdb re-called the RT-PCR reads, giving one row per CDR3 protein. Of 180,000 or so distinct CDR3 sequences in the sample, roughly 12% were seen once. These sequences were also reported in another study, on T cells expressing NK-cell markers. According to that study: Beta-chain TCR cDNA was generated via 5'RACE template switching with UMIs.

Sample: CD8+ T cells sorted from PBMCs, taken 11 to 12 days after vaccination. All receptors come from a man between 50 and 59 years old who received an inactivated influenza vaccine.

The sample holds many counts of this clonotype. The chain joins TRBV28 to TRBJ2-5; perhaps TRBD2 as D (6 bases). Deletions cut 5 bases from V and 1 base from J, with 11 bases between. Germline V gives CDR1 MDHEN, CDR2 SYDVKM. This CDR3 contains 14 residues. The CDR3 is CASSRLGFQETQYF. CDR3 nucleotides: TGTGCCAGCAGTCGACTAGGGTTCCAAGAGACCCAGTACTTC.

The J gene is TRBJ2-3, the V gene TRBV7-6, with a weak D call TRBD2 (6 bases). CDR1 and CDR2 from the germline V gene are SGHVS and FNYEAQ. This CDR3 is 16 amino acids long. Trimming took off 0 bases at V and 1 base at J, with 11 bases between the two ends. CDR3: CASSLATGVGTDTQYF. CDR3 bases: TGTGCCAGCAGCTTAGCGACGGGAGTGGGCACAGATACGCAGTATTTT.

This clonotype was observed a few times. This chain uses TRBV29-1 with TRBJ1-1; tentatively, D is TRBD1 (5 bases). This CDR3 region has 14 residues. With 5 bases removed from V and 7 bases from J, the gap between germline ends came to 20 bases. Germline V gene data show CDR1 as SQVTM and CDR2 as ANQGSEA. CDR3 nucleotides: TGCAGCGTTCCTGGGGCTGGGTCTCGGGGTGAAGCTTTCTTT. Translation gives CSVPGAGSRGEAFF.

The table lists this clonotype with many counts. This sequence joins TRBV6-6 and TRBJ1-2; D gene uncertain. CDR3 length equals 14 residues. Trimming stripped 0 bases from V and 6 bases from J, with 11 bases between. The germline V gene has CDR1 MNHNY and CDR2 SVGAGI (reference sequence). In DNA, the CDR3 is TGTGCCAGCAGTTACTCAGTGGCGGGAAATGGCTACACCTTC. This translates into CASSYSVAGNGYTF.

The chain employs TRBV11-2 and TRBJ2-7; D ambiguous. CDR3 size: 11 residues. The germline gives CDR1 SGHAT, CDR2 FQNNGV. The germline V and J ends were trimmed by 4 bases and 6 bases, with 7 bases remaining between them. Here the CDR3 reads CASSSRIEQYF. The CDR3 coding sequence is TGTGCCAGCAGCTCCCGCATCGAGCAGTACTTC.

The CDR3 region is CASSIGTGGRSGYTF. DNA for the CDR3: TGTGCCAGCAGCATCGGGACAGGGGGTCGGAGTGGCTACACCTTC. The chain uses TRBV7-9 and TRBJ1-2, with 11 nucleotides matching TRBD1. V shed 5 bases, J shed 7 bases, and the junction held 9 bases outside the gene matches. The length of the CDR3 is 15 residues. CDR1 SEHNR and CDR2 FQNEAQ come from the germline V gene (reference sequence).

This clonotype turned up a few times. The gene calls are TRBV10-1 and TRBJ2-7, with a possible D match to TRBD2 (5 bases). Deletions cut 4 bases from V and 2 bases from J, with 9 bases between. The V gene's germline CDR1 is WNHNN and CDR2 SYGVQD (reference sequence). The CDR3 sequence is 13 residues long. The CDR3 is CASSGTGAYEQYF. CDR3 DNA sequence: TGCGCCAGCAGTGGGACCGGGGCCTACGAGCAGTACTTC.

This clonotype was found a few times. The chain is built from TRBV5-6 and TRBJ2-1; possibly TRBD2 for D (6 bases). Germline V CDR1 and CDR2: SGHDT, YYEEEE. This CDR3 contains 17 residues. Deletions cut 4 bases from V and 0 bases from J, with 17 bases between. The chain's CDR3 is CASSPGLFGSSYNEQFF. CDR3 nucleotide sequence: TGTGCCAGCAGCCCGGGACTTTTCGGGTCCTCCTACAATGAGCAGTTCTTC. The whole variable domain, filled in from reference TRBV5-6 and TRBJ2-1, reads DAGVTQSPTHLIKTRGQQVTLRCSPKSGHDTVSWYQQALGQGPQFIFQYYEEEERQRGNFPDRFSGHQFPNYSSELNVNALLLGDSALYLCASSPGLFGSSYNEQFFGPGTRLTVL.

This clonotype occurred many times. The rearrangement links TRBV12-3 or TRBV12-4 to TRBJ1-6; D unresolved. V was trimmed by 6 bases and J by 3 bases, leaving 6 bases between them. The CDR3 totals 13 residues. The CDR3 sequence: CASSDGYNSPLHF. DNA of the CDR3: TGTGCCAGCAGCGACGGCTATAATTCACCCCTCCACTTT.

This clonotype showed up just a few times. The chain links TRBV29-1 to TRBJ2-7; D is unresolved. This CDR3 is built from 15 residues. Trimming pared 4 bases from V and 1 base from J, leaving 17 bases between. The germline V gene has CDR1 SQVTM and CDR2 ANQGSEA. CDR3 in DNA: TGCAGCGTTGGCTACCCCGGAGAAGTTTCCTACGAGCAGTACTTC. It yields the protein CSVGYPGEVSYEQYF.

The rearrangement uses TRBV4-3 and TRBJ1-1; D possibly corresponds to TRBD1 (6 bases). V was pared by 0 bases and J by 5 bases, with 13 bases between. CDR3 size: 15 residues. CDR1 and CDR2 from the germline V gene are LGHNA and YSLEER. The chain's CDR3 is CASSQDPTGNTEAFF. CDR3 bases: TGCGCCAGCAGCCAAGATCCGACAGGAAATACTGAAGCTTTCTTT.

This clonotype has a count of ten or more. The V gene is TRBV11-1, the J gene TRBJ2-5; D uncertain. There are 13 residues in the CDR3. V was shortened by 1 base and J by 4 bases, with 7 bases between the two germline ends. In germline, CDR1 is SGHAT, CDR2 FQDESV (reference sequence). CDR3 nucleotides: TGTGCCAGCAGCTTAGGCCCAGTAGAGACCCAGTACTTC. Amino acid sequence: CASSLGPVETQYF.

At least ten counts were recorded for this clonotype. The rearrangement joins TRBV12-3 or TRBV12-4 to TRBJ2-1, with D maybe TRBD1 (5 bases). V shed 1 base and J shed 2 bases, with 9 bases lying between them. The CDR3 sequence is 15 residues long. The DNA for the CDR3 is TGTGCCAGCAGTTTAGGGCAGGGAACCTACAATGAGCAGTTCTTC. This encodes CASSLGQGTYNEQFF.

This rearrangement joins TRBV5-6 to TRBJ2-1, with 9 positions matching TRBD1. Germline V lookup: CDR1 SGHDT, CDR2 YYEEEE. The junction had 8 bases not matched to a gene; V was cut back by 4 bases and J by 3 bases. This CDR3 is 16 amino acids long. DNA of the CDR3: TGTGCCAGCAGCACTACAGGGGGCGCGGTCTACAATGAGCAGTTCTTC. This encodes CASSTTGGAVYNEQFF.

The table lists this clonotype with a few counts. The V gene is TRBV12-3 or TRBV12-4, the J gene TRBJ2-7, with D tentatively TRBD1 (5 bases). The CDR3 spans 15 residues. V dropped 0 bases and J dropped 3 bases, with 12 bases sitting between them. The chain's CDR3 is CASSLAGSRVYEQYF. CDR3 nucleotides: TGTGCCAGCAGTTTAGCGGGGTCCAGGGTCTACGAGCAGTACTTC.

The CDR3 coding sequence is TGCAGCGTTGAAGGCGGGGGTTTCGATCACAATGAGCAGTTCTTC. This sequence encodes CSVEGGGFDHNEQFF. V gene TRBV29-1 combines with J gene TRBJ2-1; 7 bases map to TRBD2. This CDR3 has 15 amino acids. The V gene end was trimmed by 1 base and the J gene end by 5 bases; junction bases not matched to a gene: 8. CDR1 and CDR2 from the germline V gene are SQVTM and ANQGSEA.

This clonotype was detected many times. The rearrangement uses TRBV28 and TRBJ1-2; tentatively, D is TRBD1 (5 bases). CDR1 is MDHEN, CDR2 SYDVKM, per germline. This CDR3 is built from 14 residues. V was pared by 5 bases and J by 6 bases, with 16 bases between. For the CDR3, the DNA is TGTGCCAGCAGTCGGACATTATCAGCTCATGGCTACACCTTC. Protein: CASSRTLSAHGYTF.

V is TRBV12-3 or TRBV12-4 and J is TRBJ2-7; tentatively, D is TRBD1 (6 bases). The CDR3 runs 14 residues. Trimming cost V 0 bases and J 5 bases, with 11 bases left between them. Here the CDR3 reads CASSLAGTKNEQYF. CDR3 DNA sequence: TGTGCCAGCAGTTTAGCCGGGACAAAAAACGAGCAGTACTTC.

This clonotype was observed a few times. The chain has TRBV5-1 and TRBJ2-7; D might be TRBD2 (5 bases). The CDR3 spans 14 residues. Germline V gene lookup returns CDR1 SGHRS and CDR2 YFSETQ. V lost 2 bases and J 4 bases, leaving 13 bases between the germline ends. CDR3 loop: CASSFGSGSYEQYF. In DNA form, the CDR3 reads TGCGCCAGCAGCTTTGGGTCGGGGTCATACGAGCAGTACTTC.

The chain's CDR3 is CASSPGLAQQYF. The CDR3 DNA sequence: TGTGCCAGCAGCCCGGGACTAGCGCAACAGTACTTC. The chain joins TRBV6-2 or TRBV6-3 to TRBJ2-7, with 10 bases matching TRBD2. Germline CDR1 and CDR2: MNHEY and SVGEGT. The trim removed 6 bases at V and 10 bases at J, leaving 6 bases unmatched. This CDR3 is 12 amino acids long.

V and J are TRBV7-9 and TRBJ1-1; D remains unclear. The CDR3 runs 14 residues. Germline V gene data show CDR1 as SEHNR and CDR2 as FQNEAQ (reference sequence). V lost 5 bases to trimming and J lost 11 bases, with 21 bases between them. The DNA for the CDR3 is TGTGCCAGCAGCGAAAGTAGGCTCGGACCGAACGCTTTCTTT. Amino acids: CASSESRLGPNAFF.

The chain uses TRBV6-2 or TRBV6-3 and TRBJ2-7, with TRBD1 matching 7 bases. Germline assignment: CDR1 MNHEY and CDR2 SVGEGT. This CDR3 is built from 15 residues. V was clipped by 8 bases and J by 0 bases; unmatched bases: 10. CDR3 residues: CASHWFRGSSYEQYF. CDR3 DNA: TGTGCCAGCCATTGGTTCAGGGGGTCCTCCTACGAGCAGTACTTC.

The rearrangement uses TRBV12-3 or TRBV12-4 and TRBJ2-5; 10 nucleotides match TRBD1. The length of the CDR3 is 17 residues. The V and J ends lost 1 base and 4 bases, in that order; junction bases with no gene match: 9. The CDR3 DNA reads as TGTGCCAGCAGTTTAGGTTTGGGACAGGGGCTCGGAGAGACCCAGTACTTC. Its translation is CASSLGLGQGLGETQYF.

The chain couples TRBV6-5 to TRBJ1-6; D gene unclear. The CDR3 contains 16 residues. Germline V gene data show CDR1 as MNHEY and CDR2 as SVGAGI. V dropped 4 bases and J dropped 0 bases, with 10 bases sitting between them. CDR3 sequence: CASSFTTPSYNSPLHF. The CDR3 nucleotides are TGTGCCAGCAGTTTTACGACACCCTCCTATAATTCACCCCTCCACTTT.

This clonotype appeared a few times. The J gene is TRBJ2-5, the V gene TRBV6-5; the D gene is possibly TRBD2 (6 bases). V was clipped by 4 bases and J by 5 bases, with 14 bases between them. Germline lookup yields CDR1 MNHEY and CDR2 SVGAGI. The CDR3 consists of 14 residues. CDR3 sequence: CASSLGGPQETQYF. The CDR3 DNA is TGTGCCAGCAGTTTGGGGGGACCCCAGGAGACCCAGTACTTC.

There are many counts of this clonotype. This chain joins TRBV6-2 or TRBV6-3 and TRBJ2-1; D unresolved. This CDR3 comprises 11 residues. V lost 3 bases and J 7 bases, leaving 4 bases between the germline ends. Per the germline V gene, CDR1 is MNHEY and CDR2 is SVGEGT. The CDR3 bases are TGTGCCAGCAGTTATGGGAATGAGCAGTTCTTC. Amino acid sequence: CASSYGNEQFF.